The 30 T cell receptor beta chains presented below share a single source sample, sequenced in a study of cytomegalovirus exposure and HLA in healthy donors. Primers for the PCR totalled 60 Vbeta and 13 Jbeta. The assay was immunoSEQ multiplex PCR, and TCRdb's table has in-frame clones only and misses some. The sample lists approximately 130,000 clones; approximately 80% were seen once. Sequenced: PBMCs. All receptors come from a man aged 45-65 years in good health and CMV-seronegative.

The V and J genes are TRBV5-8 and TRBJ2-7, with D perhaps matching TRBD1 (5 bases). The CDR3 has 12 residues. Looked up from germline, CDR1 is SGHTS and CDR2 is YDEGEE. The germline V and J ends were trimmed by 0 bases and 5 bases, with 6 bases remaining between them. CDR3 coding DNA: TGTGCCAGCAGCTTGGAGGGGAACGAGCAGTACTTC. Protein sequence: CASSLEGNEQYF.

The rearrangement links TRBV9 to TRBJ2-1; D gene ambiguous. CDR1 and CDR2 from the germline V gene are SGDLS and YYNGEE. The V end lost 0 bases, the J end lost 0 bases, and 7 bases lay between the germline ends. The CDR3 loop spans 15 amino acids. CDR3 region: CASSVGGGSYNEQFF. CDR3 nucleotides: TGTGCCAGCAGCGTAGGTGGCGGCTCCTACAATGAGCAGTTCTTC.

The V call is TRBV5-1, the J call TRBJ1-4, with D possibly matching TRBD1 (6 bases). The CDR3 consists of 15 residues. The V gene's germline CDR1 is SGHRS and CDR2 YFSETQ. Trimming removed 5 bases from V and 3 bases from J, with 14 bases in between. The CDR3 DNA follows: TGCGCCAGCAGACGTTGGACAGACGCTAATGAAAAACTGTTTTTT. Protein product: CASRRWTDANEKLFF.

The sample holds a few counts of this clone. The chain is built from TRBV29-1 and TRBJ2-1; perhaps TRBD2 as D (5 bases). The germline V and J ends were trimmed by 6 bases and 3 bases, with 15 bases remaining between them. This CDR3 is built from 14 residues. Germline assignment: CDR1 SQVTM and CDR2 ANQGSEA. The CDR3 loop reads CSVKVPRGYNEQFF. The CDR3, as DNA: TGCAGCGTAAAGGTCCCTCGGGGCTACAATGAGCAGTTCTTC.

J is TRBJ2-3 and V is TRBV5-1, with TRBD2 matching 7 bases. V gave up 1 base and J gave up 4 bases; unmatched junction bases: 6. This CDR3 comprises 15 residues. From germline, CDR1 is SGHRS and CDR2 YFSETQ. The CDR3 DNA is TGCGCCAGCAGCTTGAGAAGGGGAGGGGCAGATACGCAGTATTTT. Residues: CASSLRRGGADTQYF.

The CDR3 DNA reads TGTGCCAGCAGTGACCTAGCGGGATGGTACGAGCAGTACTTC. This sequence encodes CASSDLAGWYEQYF. The chain uses TRBV2 and TRBJ2-7; 9 positions agree with TRBD2. Germline CDR1 SNHLY, CDR2 FYNNEI. The CDR3 is 14 residues long. J gave up 4 bases and V 3 bases, and 4 bases lay outside the gene matches.

This chain uses TRBV5-6 with TRBJ1-4; 10 bases match TRBD1. With 3 bases clipped from V and 8 bases from J, the junction kept 10 bases outside the gene matches. The CDR3 has 16 residues. Germline lookup yields CDR1 SGHDT and CDR2 YYEEEE. In nucleotides, the CDR3 is TGTGCCAGCAGCTCCCGGGACAGGGGTTTGCCGGAAAAACTGTTTTTT. Encoded protein: CASSSRDRGLPEKLFF.

V and J are TRBV6-5 and TRBJ2-1; 14 bases fit TRBD2. The germline V gene encodes CDR1 MNHEY and CDR2 SVGAGI. J gave up 8 bases and V 1 base, and 4 bases lay outside the gene matches. The CDR3 is 16 residues long. CDR3 protein: CASSYFGTSGRDEQFF. The CDR3, as DNA: TGTGCCAGCAGTTACTTCGGGACTAGCGGGAGAGATGAGCAGTTCTTC.

V is TRBV29-1 and J is TRBJ1-5; a possible D gene is TRBD1 (6 bases). Germline lookup yields CDR1 SQVTM and CDR2 ANQGSEA. The germline V and J ends were trimmed by 4 bases and 6 bases, with 13 bases remaining between them. The CDR3 is made up of 13 amino acids. The CDR3 DNA reads as TGCAGCGTTGGACAGGTCTTAGGTCAGCCCCAGCATTTT. Amino acids: CSVGQVLGQPQHF.

V and J are TRBV11-3 and TRBJ2-3; D remains unclear. Germline V lookup: CDR1 SGHNT, CDR2 YENEEA. V gave up 1 base and J gave up 0 bases, with 11 bases separating them. This CDR3 region has 16 residues. CDR3 in amino acids: CASSLGSQRSTDTQYF. In DNA, the CDR3 is TGTGCCAGCAGCTTAGGTTCCCAGCGAAGCACAGATACGCAGTATTTT. Based on the CDR3 plus reference TRBV11-3 and TRBJ2-3, the full variable domain is EAGVVQSPRYKIIEKKQPVAFWCNPISGHNTLYWYLQNLGQGPELLIRYENEEAVDDSQLPKDRFSAERLKGVDSTLKIQPAELGDSAVYLCASSLGSQRSTDTQYFGPGTRLTVL.

The genes are TRBV2 and TRBJ1-2, with 9 bases that match TRBD1. The CDR3 has 15 amino acids. Looked up from germline, CDR1 is SNHLY and CDR2 is FYNNEI. V was clipped by 2 bases and J by 4 bases; unmatched bases: 5. The CDR3 loop reads CASSEKGQGFYGYTF. In nucleotides, the CDR3 is TGTGCCAGCAGTGAAAAGGGACAGGGTTTCTATGGCTACACCTTC.

The J gene is TRBJ2-3, the V gene TRBV5-1; 8 nucleotides agree with TRBD2. Germline loops: CDR1 SGHRS, CDR2 YFSETQ. Trimming cost V 0 bases and J 0 bases; bases outside gene matches: 3. The CDR3 spans 16 residues. The CDR3 sequence: CASSLVPGGSTDTQYF. CDR3 in DNA: TGCGCCAGCAGCTTGGTTCCGGGAGGGAGCACAGATACGCAGTATTTT.

The gene calls are TRBV28 and TRBJ2-7; TRBD1 matches at 10 bases. Germline CDR1 is MDHEN and CDR2 is SYDVKM. J gave up 2 bases and V 0 bases, and 1 base lay outside the gene matches. The CDR3 sequence is 15 residues long. The CDR3 is CASSLWGTGAYEQYF. The CDR3 nucleotides read TGTGCCAGCAGTTTATGGGGGACAGGGGCCTACGAGCAGTACTTC.

Turning to this clone: One junction end disagrees with the germline gene, perhaps due to a read error. This chain uses TRBV6-1 with TRBJ2-5; D call uncertain. Germline V gene sequence: CDR1 MNHNS, CDR2 SASEGT. The CDR3 is 14 amino acids. Here the CDR3 reads CASSEGSVRETQYF. CDR3 bases: TGTGCCAGCAGCGAAGGTTCGGTAAGAGAGACCCAGTACTTC.

This chain links TRBV10-2 with TRBJ1-2; 11 bases align to TRBD1. V shed 6 bases, J shed 3 bases, and the junction held 3 bases outside the gene matches. The CDR3 extends over 14 amino acids. Germline loops: CDR1 WSHSY, CDR2 SAAADI. CDR3 amino acids: CASRGTGGYYGYTF. The CDR3 DNA follows: TGCGCCAGCAGGGGGACAGGGGGTTACTATGGCTACACCTTC.

The chain combines TRBV15 with TRBJ1-4; 9 nucleotides align to TRBD1. There are 15 residues in the CDR3. The V gene end was trimmed by 5 bases and the J gene end by 2 bases; junction bases not matched to a gene: 3. CDR1 is LNHNV, CDR2 YYDKDF, per germline (reference sequence). The CDR3 DNA sequence: TGTGCCACCAGCCGGACAGGGGCGACTAATGAAAAACTGTTTTTT. It translates to CATSRTGATNEKLFF. Full variable domain (remainder filled in from reference TRBV15 and TRBJ1-4): DAMVIQNPRYQVTQFGKPVTLSCSQTLNHNVMYWYQQKSSQAPKLLFHYYDKDFNNEADTPDNFQSRRPNTSFCFLDIRSPGLGDTAMYLCATSRTGATNEKLFFGSGTQLSVL.

The J gene is TRBJ1-5, the V gene TRBV18; possible D gene TRBD1, 5 bases. Trimming left V 0 bases short and J 2 bases short, with 8 bases between. This CDR3 is 15 amino acids long. Germline V gives CDR1 KGHSH, CDR2 LQKENI. CDR3 protein: CASSPPGVGNQPQHF. The CDR3 region has the DNA TGTGCCAGCTCACCACCAGGGGTCGGCAATCAGCCCCAGCATTTT.

This clone was counted once. The chain joins TRBV12-1 to TRBJ2-2; TRBD1, as called in the table, went unchecked against the DNA. TRBV12-1 is shown as a pseudogene. The CDR3 is 16 residues long. The CDR3 reads CASSRRDRANTGELFF. CDR3 DNA: TGTGCCAGCAGCCGCCGGGACAGAGCGAACACCGGGGAGCTGTTTTTT.

The chain combines TRBV5-1 with TRBJ1-2; TRBD1 aligns across 8 bases. The length of the CDR3 is 15 residues. Germline V gene data show CDR1 as SGHRS and CDR2 as YFSETQ. With 0 bases clipped from V and 4 bases from J, the junction kept 5 bases outside the gene matches. The CDR3 reads CASSLGQGNSYGYTF. Written as DNA, the CDR3 is TGCGCCAGCAGCTTGGGACAGGGGAATTCCTATGGCTACACCTTC.

The J gene is TRBJ2-7, the V gene TRBV19; TRBD1 matches 8 bases. J was trimmed by 7 bases and V by 2 bases; bases with no gene match: 10. Germline assignment: CDR1 LNHDA and CDR2 SQIVND (reference sequence). The CDR3 has 15 amino acids. CDR3 amino acids: CASSISSQGANEQYF. The CDR3 DNA reads as TGTGCCAGTAGTATATCCTCCCAGGGGGCGAATGAGCAGTACTTC.

The chain employs TRBV30 and TRBJ1-1, with D possibly matching TRBD1 (6 bases). V was clipped by 4 bases and J by 4 bases, with 16 bases between them. This CDR3 contains 14 residues. The germline gives CDR1 GTSNPN, CDR2 SVGIG (reference sequence). In DNA form, the CDR3 reads TGTGCCTGGACCGAACAGGGCCTCGGCACTGAAGCTTTCTTT. Its translation is CAWTEQGLGTEAFF.

The chain couples TRBV7-9 to TRBJ2-3, with TRBD2 identical over 8 bases. With 6 bases clipped from V and 5 bases from J, the junction kept 10 bases outside the gene matches. The CDR3 length is 15 residues. Germline CDR1 and CDR2: SEHNR and FQNEAQ (reference sequence). CDR3 region: CASSDSGTPGDTQYF. CDR3 in DNA: TGTGCCAGCAGTGATAGCGGGACCCCTGGAGATACGCAGTATTTT.

This clone has a handful of counts. The gene calls are TRBV5-1 and TRBJ1-5; tentative D call: TRBD1 (6 bases). The CDR3 has 15 residues. The germline CDR1 and CDR2 sequences are SGHRS and YFSETQ. V dropped 2 bases and J dropped 2 bases, with 11 bases sitting between them. CDR3 residues: CASSLGGEGNQPQHF. Here the CDR3 DNA reads TGCGCCAGCAGCTTAGGGGGTGAAGGCAATCAGCCCCAGCATTTT. The full variable domain, completed using reference TRBV5-1 and TRBJ1-5, is KAGVTQTPRYLIKTRGQQVTLSCSPISGHRSVSWYQQTPGQGLQFLFEYFSETQRNKGNFPGRFSGRQFSNSRSEMNVSTLELGDSALYLCASSLGGEGNQPQHFGDGTRLSIL.

By sample fraction, this clone is medium-sized. The chain uses TRBV19 and TRBJ2-5, with D possibly TRBD2 on 6 matching bases. Germline lookup yields CDR1 LNHDA and CDR2 SQIVND (reference sequence). The germline V and J ends were trimmed by 3 bases and 3 bases, with 14 bases remaining between them. This CDR3 region has 15 residues. DNA of the CDR3: TGTGCCAGTAGTATGGGTGGGGGAGGAGAAGAGACCCAGTACTTC. This sequence encodes CASSMGGGGEETQYF.

This clone appeared a few times. V gene TRBV2 combines with J gene TRBJ1-1; no clear D gene. The CDR3 is 13 residues long. Germline CDR1 is SNHLY and CDR2 is FYNNEI. The V and J ends lost 3 bases and 6 bases respectively, with 11 bases between them. The CDR3 is CASSDRRSAEAFF. CDR3 DNA sequence: TGTGCCAGCAGTGACAGGAGGAGCGCTGAAGCTTTCTTT.

This CDR3 reads CAIGEPGSTYEQYF. The CDR3 nucleotides read TGTGCCATCGGGGAGCCGGGGTCCACCTACGAGCAGTACTTC. The chain uses TRBV10-3 and TRBJ2-7; TRBD2 is a possible D gene (5 bases). Trimming took 8 bases from V and 2 from J, leaving 16 bases between them. The V gene's germline CDR1 is ENHRY and CDR2 SYGVKD. The CDR3 is 14 residues long.

This clone was counted a single time. This chain uses TRBV10-3 with TRBJ2-7; perhaps TRBD1 as D (6 bases). The CDR3 extends over 13 amino acids. Germline V gene sequence: CDR1 ENHRY, CDR2 SYGVKD. V was trimmed by 6 bases and J by 3 bases, leaving 12 bases between them. CDR3 loop: CAISRDIGYEQYF. The CDR3 region has the DNA TGTGCCATCAGCCGGGACATTGGCTACGAGCAGTACTTC.

The chain recombines TRBV14 with TRBJ1-1; 7 bases line up with TRBD1. Unmatched junction bases numbered 8, after V lost 5 bases and J lost 8 bases. Germline V lookup: CDR1 SGHDN, CDR2 FVKESK. The CDR3 length is 13 residues. The CDR3 reads CASSFRQGREAFF. In DNA form, the CDR3 reads TGTGCCAGCAGCTTCCGACAGGGCAGAGAAGCTTTCTTT. Full variable domain (rest looked up from reference TRBV14 and TRBJ1-1): EAGVTQFPSHSVIEKGQTVTLRCDPISGHDNLYWYRRVMGKEIKFLLHFVKESKQDESGMPNNRFLAERTGGTYSTLKVQPAELEDSGVYFCASSFRQGREAFFGQGTRLTVV.

The chain is built from TRBV6-5 and TRBJ2-7; 10 bases are a match to TRBD1. This CDR3 region has 14 residues. V trimming: 5 bases; J trimming: 2 bases; junction bases outside the gene matches: 3. Looked up from germline, CDR1 is MNHEY and CDR2 is SVGAGI. CDR3 DNA: TGTGCCAGCAGTCCGACAGGGGGCCCCTACGAGCAGTACTTC. It encodes CASSPTGGPYEQYF.

As for this clone: The sample has other DNA sequences that encode this CDR3 too. The chain carries TRBV20-1 and TRBJ2-3; D is ambiguous. CDR1 is DFQATT and CDR2 is SNEGSKA in the germline V gene (reference sequence). Deletions cut 6 bases from V and 0 bases from J, with 4 bases between. CDR3 length equals 11 residues. This CDR3 is CSAPSTDTQYF. For the CDR3, the DNA is TGCAGTGCCCCGAGCACAGATACGCAGTATTTT.